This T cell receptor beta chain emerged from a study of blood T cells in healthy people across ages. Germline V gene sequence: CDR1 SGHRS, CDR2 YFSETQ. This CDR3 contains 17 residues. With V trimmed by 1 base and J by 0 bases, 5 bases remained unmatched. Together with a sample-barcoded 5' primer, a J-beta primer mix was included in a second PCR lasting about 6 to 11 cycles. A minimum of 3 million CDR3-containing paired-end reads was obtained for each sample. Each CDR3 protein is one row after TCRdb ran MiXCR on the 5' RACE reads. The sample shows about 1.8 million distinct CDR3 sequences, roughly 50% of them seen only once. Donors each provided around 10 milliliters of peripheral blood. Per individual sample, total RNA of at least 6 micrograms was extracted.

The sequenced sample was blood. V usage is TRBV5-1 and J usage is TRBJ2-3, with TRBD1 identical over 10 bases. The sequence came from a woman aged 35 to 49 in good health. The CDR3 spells CASSLRGQGTSTDTQYF. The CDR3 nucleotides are TGCGCCAGCAGCTTGAGGGGACAGGGGACTAGCACAGATACGCAGTATTTT.